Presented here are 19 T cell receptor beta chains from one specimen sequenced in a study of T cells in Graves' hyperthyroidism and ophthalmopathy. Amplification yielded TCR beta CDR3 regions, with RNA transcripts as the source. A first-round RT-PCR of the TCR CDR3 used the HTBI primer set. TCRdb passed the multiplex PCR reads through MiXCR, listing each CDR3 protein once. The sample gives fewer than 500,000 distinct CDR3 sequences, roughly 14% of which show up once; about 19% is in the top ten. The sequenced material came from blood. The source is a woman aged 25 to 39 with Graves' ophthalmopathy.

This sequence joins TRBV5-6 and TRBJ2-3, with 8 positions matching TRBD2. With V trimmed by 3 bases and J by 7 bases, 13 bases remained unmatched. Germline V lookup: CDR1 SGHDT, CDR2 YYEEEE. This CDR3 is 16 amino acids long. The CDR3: CASSSAGGAVKNTQYF. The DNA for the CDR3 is TGTGCCAGCAGCTCGGCCGGGGGGGCAGTAAAAAATACGCAGTATTTT.

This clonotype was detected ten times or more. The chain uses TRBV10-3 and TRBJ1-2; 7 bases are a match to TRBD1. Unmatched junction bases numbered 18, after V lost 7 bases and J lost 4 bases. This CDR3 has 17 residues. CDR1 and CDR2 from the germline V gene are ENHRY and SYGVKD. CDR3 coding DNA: TGTGCCATCAAGGCCCCGGTTGAGACAGGGTCCTCCTATGGCTACACCTTC. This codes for CAIKAPVETGSSYGYTF.

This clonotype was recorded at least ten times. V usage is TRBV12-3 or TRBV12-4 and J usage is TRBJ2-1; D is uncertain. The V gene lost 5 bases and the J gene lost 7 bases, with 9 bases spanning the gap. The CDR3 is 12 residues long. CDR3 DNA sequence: TGTGCCAGCAGTCAACACTGGAATGAGCAGTTCTTC. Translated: CASSQHWNEQFF.

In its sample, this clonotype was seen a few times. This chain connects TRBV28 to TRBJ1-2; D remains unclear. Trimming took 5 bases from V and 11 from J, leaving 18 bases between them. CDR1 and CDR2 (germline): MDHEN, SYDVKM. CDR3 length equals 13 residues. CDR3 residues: CASSKRQSGHYTF. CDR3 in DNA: TGTGCCAGCAGTAAAAGACAAAGCGGCCATTACACCTTC.

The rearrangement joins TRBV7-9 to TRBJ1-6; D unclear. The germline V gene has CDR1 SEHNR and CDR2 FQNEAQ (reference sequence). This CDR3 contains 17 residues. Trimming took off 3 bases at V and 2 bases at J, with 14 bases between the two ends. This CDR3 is CASSFSVGRPYNSPLHF. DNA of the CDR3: TGTGCCAGCAGCTTTAGTGTGGGCAGGCCCTATAATTCACCCCTCCACTTT.

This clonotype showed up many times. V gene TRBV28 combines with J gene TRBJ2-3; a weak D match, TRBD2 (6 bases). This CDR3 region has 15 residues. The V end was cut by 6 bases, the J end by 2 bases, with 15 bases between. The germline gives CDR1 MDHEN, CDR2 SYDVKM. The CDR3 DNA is TGTGCCAGCAGCTACCCTAGCGCCCTCACAGATACGCAGTATTTT. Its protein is CASSYPSALTDTQYF.

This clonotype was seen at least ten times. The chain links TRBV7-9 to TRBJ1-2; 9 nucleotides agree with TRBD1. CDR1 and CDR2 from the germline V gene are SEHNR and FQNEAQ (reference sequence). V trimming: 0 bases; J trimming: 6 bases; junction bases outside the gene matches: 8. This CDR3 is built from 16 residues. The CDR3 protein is CASSLAYRDRVDGYTF. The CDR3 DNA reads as TGTGCCAGCAGCTTAGCGTATCGGGACAGGGTCGATGGCTACACCTTC.

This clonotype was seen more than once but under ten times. The CDR3 reads CASSLGQGTTNEKLFF. The DNA for the CDR3 is TGTGCCAGCAGCTTGGGACAGGGTACAACTAATGAAAAACTGTTTTTT. The chain links TRBV5-5 to TRBJ1-4; 7 nucleotides match TRBD1. The CDR3 runs 16 residues. CDR1 is SGHKS and CDR2 is YYEKEE in the germline V gene (reference sequence). V was pared by 0 bases and J by 0 bases, with 2 bases of the junction left unmatched. Together with reference TRBV5-5 and TRBJ1-4, the CDR3 gives the full variable domain: DAGVTQSPTHLIKTRGQQVTLRCSPISGHKSVSWYQQVLGQGPQFIFQYYEKEERGRGNFPDRFSARQFPNYSSELNVNALLLGDSALYLCASSLGQGTTNEKLFFGSGTQLSVL.

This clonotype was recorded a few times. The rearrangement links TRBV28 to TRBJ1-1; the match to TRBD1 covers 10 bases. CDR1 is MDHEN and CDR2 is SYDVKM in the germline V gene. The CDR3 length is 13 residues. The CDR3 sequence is CVIFGQGDTEAFF. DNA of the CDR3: TGTGTCATCTTCGGACAGGGGGACACTGAAGCTTTCTTT.

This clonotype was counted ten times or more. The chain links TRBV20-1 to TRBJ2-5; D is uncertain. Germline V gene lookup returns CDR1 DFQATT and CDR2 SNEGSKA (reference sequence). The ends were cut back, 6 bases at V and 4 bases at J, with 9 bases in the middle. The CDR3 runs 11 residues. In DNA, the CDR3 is TGCAGTGCGGCCCGCTCAGAGACCCAGTACTTC. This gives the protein CSAARSETQYF.

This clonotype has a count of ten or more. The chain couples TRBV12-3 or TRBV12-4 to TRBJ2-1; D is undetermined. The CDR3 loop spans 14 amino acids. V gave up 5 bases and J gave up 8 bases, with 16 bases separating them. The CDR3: CASSTRVGRDEQFF. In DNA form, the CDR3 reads TGTGCCAGCAGTACAAGAGTTGGTAGAGATGAGCAGTTCTTC.

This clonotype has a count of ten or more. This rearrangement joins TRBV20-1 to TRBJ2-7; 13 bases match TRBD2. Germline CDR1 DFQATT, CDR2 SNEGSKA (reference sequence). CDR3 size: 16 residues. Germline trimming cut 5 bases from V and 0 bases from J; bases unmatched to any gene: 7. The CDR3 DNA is TGCAGTGCTGGCGGACTAGCGGGGGTATTCTCCTACGAGCAGTACTTC. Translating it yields CSAGGLAGVFSYEQYF.

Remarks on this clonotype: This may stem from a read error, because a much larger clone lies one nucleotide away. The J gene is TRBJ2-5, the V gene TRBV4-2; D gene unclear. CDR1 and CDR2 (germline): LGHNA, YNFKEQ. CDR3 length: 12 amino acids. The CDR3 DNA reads TGTGCCAGCAGCCAAGCCCAAGGGACCCAGTACTTC. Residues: CASSQAQGTQYF.

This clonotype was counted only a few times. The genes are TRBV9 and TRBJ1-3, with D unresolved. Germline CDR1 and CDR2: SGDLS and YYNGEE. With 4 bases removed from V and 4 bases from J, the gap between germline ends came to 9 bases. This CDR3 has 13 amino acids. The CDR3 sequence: CASSLVVGNTIYF. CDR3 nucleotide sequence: TGTGCCAGCAGCTTAGTAGTCGGAAACACCATATATTTT.

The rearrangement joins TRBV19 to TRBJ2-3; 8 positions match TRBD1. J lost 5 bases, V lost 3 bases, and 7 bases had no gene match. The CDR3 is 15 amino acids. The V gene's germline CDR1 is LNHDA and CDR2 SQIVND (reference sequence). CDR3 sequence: CASSIAQGVGDTQYF. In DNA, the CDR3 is TGTGCCAGTAGTATTGCACAGGGGGTGGGAGATACGCAGTATTTT.

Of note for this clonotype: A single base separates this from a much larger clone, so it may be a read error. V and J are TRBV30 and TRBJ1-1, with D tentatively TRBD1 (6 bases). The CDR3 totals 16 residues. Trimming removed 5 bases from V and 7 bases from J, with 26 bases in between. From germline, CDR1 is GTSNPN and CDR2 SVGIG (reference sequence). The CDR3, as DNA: TGTGCCTGGGGTAGGAACAGGGTTGTCTCGGAAAGTGAAGCTTTCTTT. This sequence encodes CAWGRNRVVSESEAFF.

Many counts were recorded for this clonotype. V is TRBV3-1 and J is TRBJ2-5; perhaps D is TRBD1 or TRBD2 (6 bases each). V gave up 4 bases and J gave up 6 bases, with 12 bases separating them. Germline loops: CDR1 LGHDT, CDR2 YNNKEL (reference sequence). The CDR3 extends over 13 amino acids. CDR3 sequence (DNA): TGTGCCAGCAGCCTCACCCGGGGGCAGACCCAGTACTTC. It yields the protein CASSLTRGQTQYF.

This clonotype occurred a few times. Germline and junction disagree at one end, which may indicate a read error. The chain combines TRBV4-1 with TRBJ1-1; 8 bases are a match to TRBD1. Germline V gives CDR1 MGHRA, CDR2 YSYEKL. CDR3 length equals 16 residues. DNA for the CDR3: TGCGCCAGCAGCCAAGGGGTGACAGGGGTGAAAACTGAAGCTTTCTTT. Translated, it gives CASSQGVTGVKTEAFF.

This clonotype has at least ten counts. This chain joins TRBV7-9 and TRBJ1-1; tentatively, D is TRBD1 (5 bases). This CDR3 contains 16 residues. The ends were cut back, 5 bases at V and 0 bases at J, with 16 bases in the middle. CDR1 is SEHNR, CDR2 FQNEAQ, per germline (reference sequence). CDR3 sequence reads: CASSPTGTSLNTEAFF. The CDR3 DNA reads TGTGCCAGCAGCCCCACGGGGACTTCATTGAACACTGAAGCTTTCTTT.